Presented here are 18 T cell receptor beta chains from one specimen sequenced in a study of early T cells in non-severe SARS-CoV-2 infection. A single record per CDR3 protein comes from TCRdb applying MiXCR to the 5' RACE reads. The table has around 81,000 distinct CDR3 sequences, 13% to 15% seen once. Sequencing was carried out using whole blood. The source of these receptors is an adult who was a healthcare worker with PCR-confirmed SARS-CoV-2 infection or an uninfected control (not recorded which).

The genes are TRBV20-1 and TRBJ1-1; D not resolved. CDR3 length: 13 residues. Per germline, CDR1 DFQATT and CDR2 SNEGSKA (reference sequence). The V end lost 0 bases, the J end lost 1 base, and 6 bases lay between the germline ends. The DNA of the CDR3 is TGCAGTGCTAGAGATGGCAGGAACACTGAAGCTTTCTTT. Protein product: CSARDGRNTEAFF.

This clonotype was observed a handful of times. The chain joins TRBV29-1 to TRBJ2-7; D is unresolved. There are 11 residues in the CDR3. Germline CDR1 SQVTM, CDR2 ANQGSEA. Trimming left V 7 bases short and J 1 base short, with 8 bases between. The CDR3 protein is CSGRESYEQYF. In nucleotides, the CDR3 is TGCAGCGGCAGAGAATCCTACGAGCAGTACTTC.

There are many counts of this clonotype. This rearrangement joins TRBV20-1 to TRBJ2-4; 10 nucleotides align to TRBD1. CDR1 is DFQATT, CDR2 SNEGSKA, per germline (reference sequence). The CDR3 consists of 15 residues. After removal of 3 bases from V and 3 bases from J, the junction contained 5 bases not matched to a gene. For the CDR3, the DNA is TGCAGTGCTAGTTCGGGGACAGGGGTCAAAAACATTCAGTACTTC. Translating it yields CSASSGTGVKNIQYF.

Concerning this clonotype: At one boundary the junction diverges from the germline segment, which might be a read error. V usage is TRBV28 and J usage is TRBJ2-1, with TRBD1 as a possible D gene (6 bases). Per the germline V gene, CDR1 is MDHEN and CDR2 is SYDVKM. This CDR3 is 15 amino acids long. CDR3 nucleotides: TGTGCCAGCAGTAGTCATGGACAGACCATCAATGAGCTGTTCTTC. Translated: CASSSHGQTINELFF.

J is TRBJ2-7 and V is TRBV7-3, with D possibly matching TRBD2 (6 bases). V lost 2 bases to trimming and J lost 4 bases, with 33 bases between them. In germline, CDR1 is SGHTA, CDR2 FQGTGA. The CDR3 covers 21 residues. The CDR3: CASSLCELRSGPIGGPYEQYF. The CDR3 coding sequence is TGTGCCAGCAGCTTATGTGAGTTGAGGTCTGGGCCTATCGGGGGACCTTACGAGCAGTACTTC.

V gene TRBV3-1 combines with J gene TRBJ1-1, with D possibly being TRBD1 (6 bases). The V gene lost 4 bases and the J gene lost 8 bases, with 14 bases spanning the gap. This CDR3 is built from 13 residues. Germline V gives CDR1 LGHDT, CDR2 YNNKEL (reference sequence). DNA of the CDR3: TGTGCCAGCAGCCCCGGGGGCTTGGACGAAGCTTTCTTT. Translated: CASSPGGLDEAFF.

The V call is TRBV5-1, the J call TRBJ2-2; the D gene is possibly TRBD2 (5 bases). Germline-derived CDR1 and CDR2 are SGHRS and YFSETQ. This CDR3 comprises 14 residues. V was shortened by 1 base and J by 7 bases, with 11 bases between the two germline ends. The CDR3 coding sequence is TGCGCCAGCAGCTTGACTAGTGGAGGCGGGGAGCTGTTTTTT. It specifies CASSLTSGGGELFF.

This rearrangement joins TRBV28 to TRBJ1-5; D uncertain. Looked up from germline, CDR1 is MDHEN and CDR2 is SYDVKM. The CDR3 consists of 15 residues. V was shortened by 2 bases and J by 0 bases, with 8 bases between the two germline ends. CDR3 bases: TGTGCCAGCAGTTTAGCTGAATATAGCAATCAGCCCCAGCATTTT. It specifies CASSLAEYSNQPQHF.

The chain joins TRBV6-5 to TRBJ2-4, with a tentative D call TRBD1 (6 bases). CDR3 length: 14 residues. The V gene lost 6 bases and the J gene lost 2 bases, with 11 bases spanning the gap. Germline V gene sequence: CDR1 MNHEY, CDR2 SVGAGI. DNA for the CDR3: TGTGCCAGCAGCCAACAGGGATCCAAAAACATTCAGTACTTC. Amino acid sequence: CASSQQGSKNIQYF.

This clonotype was found many times. The V gene is TRBV29-1, the J gene TRBJ2-3; no definite D call. This CDR3 has 12 residues. Per germline, CDR1 SQVTM and CDR2 ANQGSEA. With 6 bases removed from V and 5 bases from J, the gap between germline ends came to 12 bases. CDR3 nucleotide sequence: TGCAGCGTCCGCCCAGGATTAGATACGCAGTATTTT. Its translation is CSVRPGLDTQYF.

The CDR3 nucleotides are TGCAGTGCTAGAGGCGGGGGGGTAGCCTACAATGAGCAGTTCTTC. It yields the protein CSARGGGVAYNEQFF. The V and J genes are TRBV20-1 and TRBJ2-1; 9 nucleotides align to TRBD2. V trimming: 1 base; J trimming: 2 bases; junction bases outside the gene matches: 3. Germline lookup yields CDR1 DFQATT and CDR2 SNEGSKA (reference sequence). There are 15 residues in the CDR3.

This chain links TRBV20-1 with TRBJ1-1; 8 nucleotides match TRBD1. This CDR3 is 15 amino acids long. V dropped 0 bases and J dropped 4; count of bases not matched to a gene: 7. The germline V gene encodes CDR1 DFQATT and CDR2 SNEGSKA (reference sequence). For the CDR3, the DNA is TGCAGTGCTAGAGACCCCCGACAGGGGAGCACTGAAGCTTTCTTT. Encoded protein: CSARDPRQGSTEAFF.

This clonotype occurred a few times. No DNA is shown, since the ends of the CDR3 on it are uncertain; the CDR3 is the one TCRdb lists. The V gene is TRBV7-6, the J gene TRBJ2-7; the DNA was not compared with TRBD2, the D call given in the table. Germline lookup yields CDR1 SGHVS and CDR2 FNYEAQ. The CDR3 totals 13 residues, both ends included. CDR3 region: CASSWDFRGEQYF.

This clonotype has a count of ten or more. CDR3 residues: CASSLWDNYGYTF. The CDR3 nucleotides read TGTGCCAGCAGCTTATGGGATAACTATGGCTACACCTTC. This chain joins TRBV7-9 and TRBJ1-2; D remains ambiguous. Germline CDR1 reads SEHNR; CDR2 reads FQNEAQ (reference sequence). V shed 2 bases and J shed 1 base, with 5 bases lying between them. CDR3 length equals 13 residues.

This rearrangement joins TRBV27 to TRBJ1-5; D remains ambiguous. Trimming cost V 2 bases and J 3 bases, with 11 bases left between them. CDR3 length: 15 residues. CDR1 is MNHEY and CDR2 is SMNVEV in the germline V gene (reference sequence). CDR3 coding DNA: TGTGCCAGCAGTTTACTGGGGATTTCCAATCAGCCCCAGCATTTT. This encodes CASSLLGISNQPQHF.

This clonotype was counted between two and nine times. The V gene is TRBV2, the J gene TRBJ2-1, with 7 bases lining up with TRBD2. CDR1 SNHLY and CDR2 FYNNEI come from the germline V gene. The CDR3 is made up of 16 amino acids. Germline trimming cut 2 bases from V and 2 bases from J; bases unmatched to any gene: 6. The CDR3, as DNA: TGTGCCAGCAGTGAACGGCAGCGGGGTACCTACAATGAGCAGTTCTTC. Translation gives CASSERQRGTYNEQFF.

This chain uses TRBV6-6 with TRBJ1-3; no firm D call. The CDR3 has 12 residues. CDR1 MNHNY and CDR2 SVGAGI come from the germline V gene (reference sequence). V gave up 1 base and J gave up 3 bases, with 1 base separating them. This CDR3 reads CASSYYGNTIYF. The DNA of the CDR3 is TGTGCCAGCAGTTACTATGGAAACACCATATATTTT.

The rearrangement links TRBV4-1 to TRBJ2-5; TRBD1 is a possible D gene (5 bases). Germline V CDR1 and CDR2: MGHRA, YSYEKL. V gave up 1 base and J gave up 5 bases, with 20 bases separating them. The CDR3 is made up of 17 amino acids. CDR3 protein: CASSQGARATSGETQYF. In DNA, the CDR3 is TGCGCCAGCAGCCAAGGGGCCAGGGCGACGTCGGGCGAGACCCAGTACTTC.